The 11 T cell receptor beta chains reported below all come from one sample, sequenced in a study of pediatric ulcerative colitis. Method: immunoSEQ multiplex PCR; TCRdb's copy keeps in-frame clones and lacks some. The sample yields about 64,000 clones, 70% to 80% seen once. The sample consisted of blood. The origin of the receptors is a boy younger than 18 with moderate ulcerative colitis.

The rearrangement joins TRBV29-1 to TRBJ1-2; D is unresolved. This CDR3 contains 12 residues. V lost 6 bases and J 0 bases, leaving 8 bases between the germline ends. CDR1 is SQVTM, CDR2 ANQGSEA, per germline. CDR3 in DNA: TGCAGCGTGACAACGGCTAACTATGGCTACACCTTC. Translation: CSVTTANYGYTF.

This chain joins TRBV11-3 and TRBJ2-7; perhaps TRBD1 as D (5 bases). The CDR3 is made up of 14 amino acids. Germline CDR1 reads SGHNT; CDR2 reads YENEEA. V gave up 4 bases and J gave up 7 bases, with 17 bases separating them. The CDR3 DNA reads TGTGCCAGCAGCTCCCGGGCCAGGGCAGGGGAGCAGTACTTC. Its translation is CASSSRARAGEQYF.

This clone was counted once. The CDR3 loop reads CASSVLTTGRSGYTF. The CDR3 DNA follows: TGTGCCAGCAGCGTATTAACAACAGGGCGGAGTGGCTACACCTTC. The rearrangement joins TRBV9 to TRBJ1-2; weak D call: TRBD1 (6 bases). This CDR3 comprises 15 residues. Germline V gene sequence: CDR1 SGDLS, CDR2 YYNGEE. Trimming removed 1 base at V and 7 bases at J, with 17 bases between.

The chain employs TRBV6-1 and TRBJ2-7, with a tentative D call TRBD2 (5 bases). This CDR3 comprises 17 residues. Germline V lookup: CDR1 MNHNS, CDR2 SASEGT. Trimming removed 0 bases from V and 0 bases from J, with 15 bases in between. CDR3: CASSEARGLSSSYEQYF. CDR3 in DNA: TGTGCCAGCAGTGAAGCGCGTGGACTTTCGAGCTCCTACGAGCAGTACTTC.

The chain is built from TRBV5-6 and TRBJ2-1; either TRBD1 or TRBD2 may supply D (5 bases each). Trimming pared 2 bases from V and 4 bases from J, leaving 13 bases between. Germline assignment: CDR1 SGHDT and CDR2 YYEEEE. This CDR3 has 15 residues. CDR3 coding DNA: TGTGCCAGCAGCTTCGGGACCAAAATGTACAATGAGCAGTTCTTC. This sequence encodes CASSFGTKMYNEQFF.

The gene calls are TRBV5-1 and TRBJ2-3; D not resolved. Germline V gene sequence: CDR1 SGHRS, CDR2 YFSETQ. The CDR3 has 13 amino acids. V was pared by 2 bases and J by 5 bases, with 9 bases between. CDR3 protein: CASSLRDGDTQYF. CDR3 nucleotides: TGCGCCAGCAGCTTAAGGGATGGAGATACGCAGTATTTT.

The J gene is TRBJ2-3, the V gene TRBV5-8; 9 nucleotides match TRBD2. The V segment lost 3 bases and the J segment 2 bases; nucleotides outside the gene matches: 7. CDR1 is SGHTS, CDR2 YDEGEE, per germline. The CDR3 totals 16 residues. DNA for the CDR3: TGTGCCAGCAGCTCTAGCGGGGCCACCCACACAGATACGCAGTATTTT. Its translation is CASSSSGATHTDTQYF.

CDR3 in amino acids: CASSPGTGYGYTF. The DNA of the CDR3 is TGCGCCAGCAGCCCCGGGACAGGCTATGGCTACACCTTC. This chain links TRBV5-1 with TRBJ1-2; 8 bases are a match to TRBD1. Germline CDR1 reads SGHRS; CDR2 reads YFSETQ. V gave up 4 bases and J gave up 4 bases; unmatched junction bases: 3. CDR3 length equals 13 residues.

The CDR3 is CASSQDLTEANVLTF. CDR3 DNA: TGTGCCAGCAGCCAGGACCTCACTGAGGCCAACGTCCTGACTTTC. The gene calls are TRBV4-2 and TRBJ2-6; D call uncertain. The V end was cut by 3 bases, the J end by 6 bases, with 12 bases between. Germline CDR1 LGHNA, CDR2 YNFKEQ. The CDR3 consists of 15 residues.

V is TRBV29-1 and J is TRBJ1-2; 7 bases agree with TRBD1. This CDR3 comprises 11 residues. CDR1 is SQVTM and CDR2 is ANQGSEA in the germline V gene. V lost 7 bases and J lost 4; bases outside the gene matches: 3. CDR3 in amino acids: CSGDSFYGYTF. DNA of the CDR3: TGCAGCGGGGACAGCTTCTATGGCTACACCTTC. The whole variable domain, filled in from reference TRBV29-1 and TRBJ1-2, reads SAVISQKPSRDICQRGTSLTIQCQVDSQVTMMFWYRQQPGQSLTLIATANQGSEATYESGFVIDKFPISRPNLTFSTLTVSNMSPEDSSIYLCSGDSFYGYTFGSGTRLTVV.

The chain joins TRBV7-8 to TRBJ1-2; no definite D call. The germline V and J ends were trimmed by 5 bases and 8 bases, with 12 bases remaining between them. Germline CDR1 is SGHVS and CDR2 is FQNEAQ. The length of the CDR3 is 12 residues. The CDR3 sequence is CASSLDKGGYTF. CDR3 in DNA: TGTGCCAGCAGCCTCGACAAAGGGGGCTACACCTTC.